This T cell receptor (beta chain) emerged from a study of STAT3 mutations in large granular lymphocyte leukemia. Some 41,000 productive templates were obtained per sample on average. TCRdb's copy holds only in-frame clones and misses some; the assay was immunoSEQ multiplex PCR. The top ten hold more than 15% of the sample, which has around 5,000 clones, approximately 91% seen once. Regarding this clone: What it recognizes is unknown.

Germline CDR1 SGHNT, CDR2 YYREEE (reference sequence). Trimming left V 4 bases short and J 0 bases short, with 10 bases between. The CDR3 sequence is 14 residues long. Findings of the study overall: Every T-cell large granular lymphocyte leukemia patient had at least one immunodominant TCR beta clonotype.

This chain joins TRBV5-4 and TRBJ2-5; D remains ambiguous. The sample taken for sequencing was PBMCs. This sequence originates from a human donor with T large granular lymphocyte leukemia. Some clones in this sample may be carry-over from other donors' samples. CDR3 region: CASSLRTDQETQYF. As DNA, the CDR3 is TGTGCCAGCAGCCTACGGACGGACCAAGAGACCCAGTACTTC.